These 10 T cell receptor beta chains were sequenced from one sample in a study of resident and recirculating memory T cells in vitiligo. The data were produced by immunoSEQ multiplex PCR, yet TCRdb's version contains in-frame clones alone and is incomplete. The data show 55,000 to 75,000 clones, more than 85% seen once. The sample taken for sequencing was blood. The receptors were sampled from a male donor with vitiligo.

This sequence joins TRBV28 and TRBJ1-5; unclear D gene. V lost 4 bases and J lost 4, with 11 bases in between. The CDR3 sequence is 14 residues long. Per germline, CDR1 MDHEN and CDR2 SYDVKM. The CDR3 coding sequence is TGTGCCAGCAGTTCTAGGCCGAGGAATCAGCCCCAGCATTTT. Protein sequence: CASSSRPRNQPQHF.

This chain connects TRBV6-1 to TRBJ1-1; 8 nucleotides agree with TRBD1. The CDR3 is 14 amino acids. Germline values: CDR1 MNHNS, CDR2 SASEGT. After removal of 7 bases from V and 8 bases from J, the junction contained 12 bases not matched to a gene. CDR3 amino acids: CASMAGGSQVEAFF. The CDR3 region has the DNA TGTGCCAGCATGGCAGGGGGCTCCCAGGTCGAAGCTTTCTTT.

This chain connects TRBV5-4 to TRBJ2-3, with D tentatively TRBD2 (6 bases). The CDR3 sequence is 16 residues long. Trimming cost V 0 bases and J 2 bases, with 13 bases left between them. Germline V CDR1 and CDR2: SGHNT, YYREEE (reference sequence). The CDR3 protein is CASSLAVGGPTDTQYF. As DNA, the CDR3 is TGTGCCAGCAGCTTGGCCGTCGGGGGACCCACAGATACGCAGTATTTT.

The J gene is TRBJ1-1, the V gene TRBV21-1. TRBV21-1 is classified as a pseudogene. This CDR3 contains 14 residues. CDR3 protein: CASSKASGGREAFF. The DNA for the CDR3 is TGTGCCAGCAGCAAAGCCTCGGGAGGCAGAGAAGCTTTCTTT.

The DNA for the CDR3 is TGCGCCAGCAGCAACGTCGGCCAAGAGACCCAGTACTTC. Amino acid sequence: CASSNVGQETQYF. The chain couples TRBV4-3 to TRBJ2-5, with unresolved D. Germline-derived CDR1 and CDR2 are LGHNA and YSLEER. The V and J ends lost 5 bases and 1 base respectively, with 8 bases between them. The CDR3 contains 13 residues.

The genes are TRBV5-1 and TRBJ2-3; 13 positions match TRBD2. Trimming at V came to 4 bases and at J to 2 bases, leaving 4 bases not matched to a gene. Germline V CDR1 and CDR2: SGHRS, YFSETQ. This CDR3 contains 16 residues. The CDR3 protein is CASSPTSGGATDTQYF. The DNA of the CDR3 is TGCGCCAGCAGCCCTACTAGCGGGGGGGCCACAGATACGCAGTATTTT.

V gene TRBV6-5 combines with J gene TRBJ1-2; TRBD1 matches 9 bases. The V and J ends lost 4 bases and 6 bases, in that order; junction bases with no gene match: 9. CDR3 length: 15 amino acids. Germline CDR1 MNHEY, CDR2 SVGAGI. CDR3 coding DNA: TGTGCCAGCAGTTCGCCGGGACAGGGTAGAGATGGCTACACCTTC. Translated, it gives CASSSPGQGRDGYTF.

V is TRBV7-9 and J is TRBJ1-1, with unresolved D. CDR3 length equals 16 residues. Between the trimmed V and J ends, which lost 0 bases and 1 base, there was a span of 12 bases. Looked up from germline, CDR1 is SEHNR and CDR2 is FQNEAQ (reference sequence). CDR3 residues: CASSLAPGIGNTEAFF. DNA of the CDR3: TGTGCCAGCAGCTTAGCCCCAGGAATTGGGAACACTGAAGCTTTCTTT.

The CDR3 region is CAISESRGGGNQPQHF. CDR3 DNA sequence: TGTGCCATCAGTGAGTCCAGGGGTGGCGGCAATCAGCCCCAGCATTTT. The chain joins TRBV10-3 to TRBJ1-5; a possible D gene is TRBD1 (6 bases). This CDR3 region has 16 residues. The ends were cut back, 0 bases at V and 2 bases at J, with 11 bases in the middle. CDR1 is ENHRY and CDR2 is SYGVKD in the germline V gene.

This sequence joins TRBV4-2 and TRBJ2-3; perhaps TRBD2 as D (6 bases). Trimming shortened V by 0 bases and J by 2 bases, and 15 bases separated the two germline ends. This CDR3 comprises 17 residues. Germline V CDR1 and CDR2: LGHNA, YNFKEQ. Here the CDR3 DNA reads TGTGCCAGCAGCCAAGATATCGGGGGACTCAACACAGATACGCAGTATTTT. Translating it yields CASSQDIGGLNTDTQYF.